One and the same sample provided the 32 T cell receptor beta chains below, sequenced in a study of Ad26.COV2.S vaccination and SARS-CoV-2 variants. The table came from immunoSEQ multiplex PCR; TCRdb's copy has only in-frame clones and leaves some out. This repertoire shows hundreds of thousands of clones, around 92% found once; its top ten account for over 1.3%. Treatment given: around 19 received Ad26.COV2.S at low or high dose, single or two shots; 5 received placebo; per-sample allocation not given. Sampling was done on day 63 after the first vaccine or placebo injection. Specimen: peripheral blood, collected in a trial of Ad26.COV2.S vaccine versus placebo. Receptors were obtained from a person aged 18-65 years who received the Ad26.COV2.S COVID-19 vaccine or a placebo.

The rearrangement links TRBV7-6 to TRBJ2-7; D tentatively reads TRBD1 or TRBD2 (6 bases each). V lost 3 bases and J 0 bases, leaving 12 bases between the germline ends. Germline CDR1 SGHVS, CDR2 FNYEAQ. There are 15 residues in the CDR3. This CDR3 is CASSLRGESSYEQYF. For the CDR3, the DNA is TGTGCCAGCAGCTTGAGGGGGGAAAGCTCCTACGAGCAGTACTTC.

The chain combines TRBV5-1 with TRBJ1-1; D not certain. Trimming shortened V by 5 bases and J by 5 bases, and 16 bases separated the two germline ends. CDR1 SGHRS and CDR2 YFSETQ come from the germline V gene. The CDR3 totals 14 residues. Written as DNA, the CDR3 is TGCGCCAGCAGTCCGGGATGGGGAATAACTGAAGCTTTCTTT. It yields the protein CASSPGWGITEAFF. The full variable domain, its missing parts supplied by reference TRBV5-1 and TRBJ1-1, is KAGVTQTPRYLIKTRGQQVTLSCSPISGHRSVSWYQQTPGQGLQFLFEYFSETQRNKGNFPGRFSGRQFSNSRSEMNVSTLELGDSALYLCASSPGWGITEAFFGQGTRLTVV.

The rearrangement joins TRBV7-8 to TRBJ1-1; D not resolved. The CDR3 totals 14 residues. Germline values: CDR1 SGHVS, CDR2 FQNEAQ. The V and J ends lost 7 bases and 1 base respectively, with 13 bases between them. Written as DNA, the CDR3 is TGTGCCAGCACCCAAAGCCTTGGGAACACTGAAGCTTTCTTT. Protein product: CASTQSLGNTEAFF.

The gene calls are TRBV6-1 and TRBJ2-7, with 12 positions matching TRBD2. The germline V gene encodes CDR1 MNHNS and CDR2 SASEGT. The CDR3 totals 14 residues. Trimming at V came to 5 bases and at J to 6 bases, leaving 5 bases not matched to a gene. CDR3 in amino acids: CASSLPGLAGEQYF. The DNA of the CDR3 is TGTGCCAGCAGTCTTCCGGGACTAGCGGGCGAGCAGTACTTC.

This sequence joins TRBV30 and TRBJ1-3; D unclear. CDR3 length: 10 amino acids. Between the trimmed V and J ends, which lost 7 bases and 3 bases, there was a span of 4 bases. CDR1 and CDR2 from the germline V gene are GTSNPN and SVGIG (reference sequence). The CDR3 nucleotides are TGTGCCTTCCTTGGAAACACCATATATTTT. Protein sequence: CAFLGNTIYF.

CDR3 DNA: TGTGCCATCGGTGGCAGGGGGGCCAATGAGCAGTTCTTC. This sequence encodes CAIGGRGANEQFF. The chain uses TRBV10-3 and TRBJ2-1, with a possible D match to TRBD1 (7 bases). The germline V and J ends were trimmed by 8 bases and 6 bases, with 14 bases remaining between them. The CDR3 is made up of 13 amino acids. Germline V gives CDR1 ENHRY, CDR2 SYGVKD.

This sequence joins TRBV19 and TRBJ2-7; 10 bases are shared with TRBD2. The trim removed 4 bases at V and 2 bases at J, leaving 5 bases unmatched. CDR1 is LNHDA, CDR2 SQIVND, per germline (reference sequence). The CDR3 runs to 15 residues. The CDR3 DNA follows: TGTGCCAGTAGTACGCTAGCGGGAGACGCCTACGAGCAGTACTTC. It encodes CASSTLAGDAYEQYF.

This sequence joins TRBV25-1 and TRBJ2-1; D is possibly TRBD1 or TRBD2 (5 bases each). V was pared by 7 bases and J by 5 bases, with 12 bases between. The V gene's germline CDR1 is MGHDK and CDR2 SYGVNS. The CDR3 consists of 13 residues. Written as DNA, the CDR3 is TGTGCCAGCACCGGGACGCGGAACAATGAGCAGTTCTTC. It translates to CASTGTRNNEQFF.

The V call is TRBV5-4, the J call TRBJ2-2, with TRBD2 identical over 7 bases. Germline lookup yields CDR1 SGHNT and CDR2 YYREEE (reference sequence). The CDR3 contains 15 residues. The trim removed 6 bases at V and 2 bases at J, leaving 7 bases unmatched. The CDR3 DNA follows: TGTGCCAGCAACGGAGCGGGACCCAACACCGGGGAGCTGTTTTTT. It specifies CASNGAGPNTGELFF. The whole variable domain, remainder taken from reference TRBV5-4 and TRBJ2-2, is ETGVTQSPTHLIKTRGQQVTLRCSSQSGHNTVSWYQQALGQGPQFIFQYYREEENGRGNFPPRFSGLQFPNYSSELNVNALELDDSALYLCASNGAGPNTGELFFGEGSRLTVL.

This chain's CDR3 is CASSQVTGYNEQFF. The CDR3 nucleotides read TGTGCCAGCAGCCAAGTAACAGGGTACAATGAGCAGTTCTTC. J is TRBJ2-1 and V is TRBV14; tentative D call: TRBD1 (6 bases). Germline CDR1 SGHDN, CDR2 FVKESK. The CDR3 runs to 14 residues. V dropped 1 base and J dropped 4 bases, with 8 bases sitting between them.

This sequence joins TRBV19 and TRBJ2-7; D call uncertain. Germline values: CDR1 LNHDA, CDR2 SQIVND (reference sequence). The CDR3 spans 14 residues. Trimming took 2 bases from V and 7 from J, leaving 15 bases between them. This CDR3 is CASSITGIGYEQYF. CDR3 DNA sequence: TGTGCCAGTAGTATAACCGGAATCGGATATGAGCAGTACTTC.

This clone has only a few counts. This chain joins TRBV6-5 and TRBJ1-2; TRBD1 matches 9 bases. Germline V lookup: CDR1 MNHEY, CDR2 SVGAGI. Unmatched junction bases numbered 11, after V lost 5 bases and J lost 7 bases. The CDR3 sequence is 15 residues long. The CDR3 reads CASSRDTGGGGGYTF. DNA of the CDR3: TGTGCCAGCAGTCGAGATACAGGGGGCGGAGGTGGCTACACCTTC.

The chain has TRBV5-8 and TRBJ1-5; 8 bases are shared with TRBD1. V was pared by 4 bases and J by 6 bases, with 9 bases of the junction left unmatched. CDR1 and CDR2 (germline): SGHTS, YDEGEE. This CDR3 is built from 15 residues. The CDR3: CASSQTGVRAQPQHF. The CDR3 coding sequence is TGTGCCAGCAGCCAGACAGGGGTGCGAGCTCAGCCCCAGCATTTT.

CDR3 residues: CASSYGPEQYF. DNA for the CDR3: TGTGCCAGCAGTTACGGTCCCGAGCAGTACTTC. The chain links TRBV6-5 to TRBJ2-7; D remains unclear. The CDR3 spans 11 residues. V lost 2 bases to trimming and J lost 6 bases, with 5 bases between them. Germline CDR1 and CDR2: MNHEY and SVGAGI.

This chain joins TRBV5-1 and TRBJ2-3, with D possibly TRBD2 on 5 matching bases. V was trimmed by 7 bases and J by 3 bases, leaving 9 bases between them. The CDR3 has 12 amino acids. The germline CDR1 and CDR2 sequences are SGHRS and YFSETQ. CDR3 in amino acids: CASGELTDTQYF. DNA for the CDR3: TGCGCCAGCGGGGAGTTAACAGATACGCAGTATTTT.

In nucleotides, the CDR3 is TGTGCCAGCAGTTACTCGAGGAGCGGCCAAACAAAGACGCAGTATTTT. It specifies CASSYSRSGQTKTQYF. The rearrangement joins TRBV6-2 or TRBV6-3 to TRBJ2-3; D possibly corresponds to TRBD2 (5 bases). CDR1 is MNHEY and CDR2 is SVGEGT in the germline V gene. The CDR3 covers 16 residues. The germline V and J ends were trimmed by 0 bases and 9 bases, with 19 bases remaining between them.

This chain connects TRBV4-1 to TRBJ1-2, with D possibly TRBD1 on 5 matching bases. Trimming took off 0 bases at V and 2 bases at J, with 10 bases between the two ends. This CDR3 contains 15 residues. CDR1 is MGHRA and CDR2 is YSYEKL in the germline V gene. The CDR3 nucleotides read TGCGCCAGCAGCCAAGAACGGGGGGAGAACTATGGCTACACCTTC. Its protein is CASSQERGENYGYTF.

V usage is TRBV3-1 (or the pseudogene TRBV3-2) and J usage is TRBJ2-7, with a possible D match to TRBD1 (6 bases). Trimming removed 4 bases at V and 7 bases at J, with 17 bases between. This CDR3 is 14 amino acids long. Germline values: CDR1 LGHDT, CDR2 YNNKEL (reference sequence). CDR3: CASSPRTAPREQYF. The CDR3, as DNA: TGTGCCAGCAGCCCCCGGACAGCCCCAAGGGAGCAGTACTTC.

The rearrangement joins TRBV10-1 to TRBJ1-1; TRBD1 aligns across 7 bases. Trimming took 4 bases from V and 4 from J; bases not matched to a gene: 3. CDR3 length equals 13 residues. The germline CDR1 and CDR2 sequences are WNHNN and SYGVQD (reference sequence). The CDR3 region is CASSGNRGTEAFF. CDR3 in DNA: TGCGCCAGCAGTGGAAACAGGGGCACTGAAGCTTTCTTT.

V and J are TRBV11-2 and TRBJ2-1; 10 nucleotides line up with TRBD2. Per germline, CDR1 SGHAT and CDR2 FQNNGV. CDR3 size: 17 residues. The trim removed 0 bases at V and 4 bases at J, leaving 6 bases unmatched. CDR3 protein: CASSLDGAGGPYNEQFF. In nucleotides, the CDR3 is TGTGCCAGCAGCTTAGATGGAGCGGGAGGGCCGTACAATGAGCAGTTCTTC.

The rearrangement joins TRBV24-1 to TRBJ1-4, with 9 bases identical to TRBD1. Trimming took 3 bases from V and 8 from J; bases not matched to a gene: 9. This CDR3 is 16 amino acids long. Looked up from germline, CDR1 is KGHDR and CDR2 is SFDVKD. In DNA, the CDR3 is TGTGCCACCAGTGATCCGAGGACAGGGGCAGAAGAAAAACTGTTTTTT. Its translation: CATSDPRTGAEEKLFF.

The chain employs TRBV5-4 and TRBJ1-5; 9 nucleotides line up with TRBD1. The CDR3 extends over 17 amino acids. The junction had 14 bases not matched to a gene; V was cut back by 4 bases and J by 6 bases. CDR1 is SGHNT and CDR2 is YYREEE in the germline V gene (reference sequence). The CDR3 reads CASSKDPQGAAGQPQHF. Here the CDR3 DNA reads TGTGCCAGCAGCAAAGACCCACAGGGGGCGGCAGGTCAGCCCCAGCATTTT.

Notes on this clone: The same CDR3 also results from other DNA sequences found in this sample. The V gene is TRBV19, the J gene TRBJ1-5; 7 nucleotides line up with TRBD1. Germline lookup yields CDR1 LNHDA and CDR2 SQIVND (reference sequence). The CDR3 length is 15 residues. V gave up 1 base and J gave up 4 bases; unmatched junction bases: 4. CDR3 DNA: TGTGCCAGTAGTATAGGGGACAGACGAAATCAGCCCCAGCATTTT. Amino acid sequence: CASSIGDRRNQPQHF.

This clone came up once. The chain links TRBV19 to TRBJ1-6, with 9 bases lining up with TRBD1. Trimming removed 3 bases from V and 9 bases from J; junction bases left unmatched: 3. CDR1 is LNHDA, CDR2 SQIVND, per germline (reference sequence). CDR3 length: 14 residues. CDR3 bases: TGTGCCAGTAGTATTGACAGGGGGACTTCACCCCTCCACTTT. Its protein is CASSIDRGTSPLHF.

This chain links TRBV6-6 with TRBJ2-5, with D uncertain. Trimming took 4 bases from V and 5 from J, leaving 8 bases between them. This CDR3 comprises 12 residues. Germline V gene data show CDR1 as MNHNY and CDR2 as SVGAGI (reference sequence). The CDR3 region is CASSSEWETQYF. As DNA, the CDR3 is TGTGCCAGCAGTTCAGAATGGGAGACCCAGTACTTC.

This clone was picked up a small number of times. CDR3 protein: CASSTLGAGEQYF. The CDR3 region has the DNA TGTGCCAGCAGTACGCTCGGGGCCGGCGAGCAGTACTTC. The chain employs TRBV6-6 and TRBJ2-7; either TRBD1 or TRBD2 may fit D (5 bases each). CDR1 is MNHNY, CDR2 SVGAGI, per germline (reference sequence). The V and J ends lost 5 bases and 6 bases respectively, with 14 bases between them. The CDR3 length is 13 residues.

The chain carries TRBV2 and TRBJ2-4, with 7 bases aligning to TRBD1. V was pared by 6 bases and J by 7 bases, with 3 bases of the junction left unmatched. Germline-derived CDR1 and CDR2 are SNHLY and FYNNEI. The CDR3 length is 12 residues. This CDR3 reads CASRDRSNIQYF. CDR3 in DNA: TGTGCCAGCAGGGACAGGTCGAACATTCAGTACTTC.

Points on this clone: The junction and the germline gene differ at one end; a read error may be behind it. The chain carries TRBV7-7 and TRBJ2-5, with 8 positions matching TRBD2. CDR1 is SSHAT and CDR2 is FNYEAQ in the germline V gene (reference sequence). The length of the CDR3 is 14 residues. The CDR3 DNA follows: TGTGCTAGCAGCTTAACTAGCGGTAAAGAGACCCAGTACTTC. Translating it yields CASSLTSGKETQYF.

The chain recombines TRBV7-2 with TRBJ2-1; 13 bases match TRBD2. Trimming took 3 bases from V and 3 from J; bases not matched to a gene: 8. The CDR3 extends over 18 amino acids. CDR1 SGHTA and CDR2 FQGNSA come from the germline V gene. The chain's CDR3 is CASSLWTSGSSFYNEQFF. For the CDR3, the DNA is TGTGCCAGCAGCTTGTGGACTAGCGGGAGTTCCTTCTACAATGAGCAGTTCTTC. The whole variable domain, filled in from reference TRBV7-2 and TRBJ2-1, reads GAGVSQSPSNKVTEKGKDVELRCDPISGHTALYWYRQSLGQGLEFLIYFQGNSAPDKSGLPSDRFSAERTGGSVSTLTIQRTQQEDSAVYLCASSLWTSGSSFYNEQFFGPGTRLTVL.

The count of this clone is one. The genes are TRBV5-1 and TRBJ2-7, with 9 bases that match TRBD2. The CDR3 runs 15 residues. Germline trimming cut 1 base from V and 4 bases from J; bases unmatched to any gene: 6. Germline V gene data show CDR1 as SGHRS and CDR2 as YFSETQ. This CDR3 is CASSLSWTSEYEQYF. The CDR3 nucleotides read TGCGCCAGCAGCTTGTCTTGGACTAGCGAATACGAGCAGTACTTC.

The genes are TRBV6-6 and TRBJ2-7; 11 positions match TRBD2. Unmatched junction bases numbered 7, after V lost 5 bases and J lost 1 base. The CDR3 contains 16 residues. Germline V gene lookup returns CDR1 MNHNY and CDR2 SVGAGI (reference sequence). CDR3: CASSRAGTSGSYEQYF. The CDR3 nucleotides are TGTGCCAGCAGTCGAGCCGGGACTAGCGGATCCTACGAGCAGTACTTC.

The chain carries TRBV5-1 and TRBJ2-3; TRBD2 aligns across 8 bases. CDR1 is SGHRS and CDR2 is YFSETQ in the germline V gene. This CDR3 is built from 14 residues. V lost 9 bases to trimming and J lost 0 bases; unmatched junction nucleotides: 6. The CDR3 loop is CATSSGGSTDTQYF. CDR3 nucleotide sequence: TGCGCCACTTCGTCGGGGGGGAGCACAGATACGCAGTATTTT. The variable domain in full, completed from reference TRBV5-1 and TRBJ2-3, reads KAGVTQTPRYLIKTRGQQVTLSCSPISGHRSVSWYQQTPGQGLQFLFEYFSETQRNKGNFPGRFSGRQFSNSRSEMNVSTLELGDSALYLCATSSGGSTDTQYFGPGTRLTVL.